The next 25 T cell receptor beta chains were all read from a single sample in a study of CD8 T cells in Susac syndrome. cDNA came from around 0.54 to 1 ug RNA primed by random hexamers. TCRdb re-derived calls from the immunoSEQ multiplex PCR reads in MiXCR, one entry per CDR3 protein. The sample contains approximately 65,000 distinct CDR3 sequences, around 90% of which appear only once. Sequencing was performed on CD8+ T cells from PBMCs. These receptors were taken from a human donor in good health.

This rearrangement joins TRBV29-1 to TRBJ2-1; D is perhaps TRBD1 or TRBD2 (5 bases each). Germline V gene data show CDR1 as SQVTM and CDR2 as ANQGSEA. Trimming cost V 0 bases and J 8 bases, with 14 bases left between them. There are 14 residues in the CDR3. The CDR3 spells CSVEDRSGGYEQFF. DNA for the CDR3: TGCAGCGTTGAAGATCGGTCTGGGGGATATGAGCAGTTCTTC.

CDR3 protein: CASSLMAGAIYEQYF. The CDR3 nucleotides are TGTGCCAGCAGTTTAATGGCAGGGGCAATTTACGAGCAGTACTTC. The chain combines TRBV12-3 or TRBV12-4 with TRBJ2-7; TRBD1 might be the D (6 bases). This CDR3 has 15 amino acids. V shed 2 bases and J shed 4 bases, with 15 bases lying between them.

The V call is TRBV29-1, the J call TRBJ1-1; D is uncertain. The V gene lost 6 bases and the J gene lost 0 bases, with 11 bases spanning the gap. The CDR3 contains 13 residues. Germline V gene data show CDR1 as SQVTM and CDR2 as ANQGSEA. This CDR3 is CSVTQGVNTEAFF. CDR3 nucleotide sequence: TGCAGCGTCACCCAAGGTGTGAACACTGAAGCTTTCTTT.

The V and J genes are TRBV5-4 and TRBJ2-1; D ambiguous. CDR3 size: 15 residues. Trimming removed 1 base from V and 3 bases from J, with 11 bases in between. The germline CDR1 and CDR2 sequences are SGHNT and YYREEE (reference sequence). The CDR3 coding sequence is TGTGCCAGCAGCTTGCAGGATTCTTACTACAATGAGCAGTTCTTC. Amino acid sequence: CASSLQDSYYNEQFF.

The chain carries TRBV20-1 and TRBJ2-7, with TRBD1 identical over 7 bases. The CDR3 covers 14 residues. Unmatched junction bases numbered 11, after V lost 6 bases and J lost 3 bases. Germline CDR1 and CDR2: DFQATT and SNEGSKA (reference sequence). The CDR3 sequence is CSAAQGEGVYEQYF. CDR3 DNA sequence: TGCAGTGCAGCCCAGGGGGAAGGGGTCTACGAGCAGTACTTC.

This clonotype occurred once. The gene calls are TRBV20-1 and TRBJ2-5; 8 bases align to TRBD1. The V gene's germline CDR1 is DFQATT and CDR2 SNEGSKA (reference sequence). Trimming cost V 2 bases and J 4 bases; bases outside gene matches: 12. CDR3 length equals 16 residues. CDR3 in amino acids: CSARQPGQGIGETQYF. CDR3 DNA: TGCAGTGCTAGACAACCTGGACAGGGTATCGGAGAGACCCAGTACTTC.

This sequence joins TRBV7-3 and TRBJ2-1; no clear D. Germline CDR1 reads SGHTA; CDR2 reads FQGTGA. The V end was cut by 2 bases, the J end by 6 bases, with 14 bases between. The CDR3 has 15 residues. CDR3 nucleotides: TGTGCCAGCAGCTTACTCCCCGGGCCGCTCAATGAGCAGTTCTTC. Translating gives CASSLLPGPLNEQFF.

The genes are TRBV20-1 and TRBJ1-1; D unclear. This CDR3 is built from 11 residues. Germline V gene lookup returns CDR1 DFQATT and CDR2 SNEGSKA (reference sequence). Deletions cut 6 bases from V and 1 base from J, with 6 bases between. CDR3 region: CSAPWNTEAFF. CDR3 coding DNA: TGCAGTGCCCCGTGGAACACTGAAGCTTTCTTT.

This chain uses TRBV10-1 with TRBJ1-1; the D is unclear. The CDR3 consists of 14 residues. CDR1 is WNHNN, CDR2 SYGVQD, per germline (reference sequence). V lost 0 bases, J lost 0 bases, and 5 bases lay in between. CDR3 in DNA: TGCGCCAGCAGTGAGTCGCCACTGAACACTGAAGCTTTCTTT. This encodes CASSESPLNTEAFF.

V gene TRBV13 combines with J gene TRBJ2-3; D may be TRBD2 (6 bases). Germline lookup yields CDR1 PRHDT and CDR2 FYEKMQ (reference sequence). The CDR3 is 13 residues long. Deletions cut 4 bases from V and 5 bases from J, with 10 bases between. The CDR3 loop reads CASSSGVGDTQYF. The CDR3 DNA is TGTGCCAGCAGCTCGGGGGTAGGAGATACGCAGTATTTT.

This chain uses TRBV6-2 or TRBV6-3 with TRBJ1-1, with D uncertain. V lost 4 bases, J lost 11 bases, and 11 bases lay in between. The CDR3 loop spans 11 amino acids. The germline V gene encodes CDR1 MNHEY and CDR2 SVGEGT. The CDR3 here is CASSSHRRAFF. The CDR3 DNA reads TGTGCCAGCAGTTCACATCGGCGCGCTTTCTTT.

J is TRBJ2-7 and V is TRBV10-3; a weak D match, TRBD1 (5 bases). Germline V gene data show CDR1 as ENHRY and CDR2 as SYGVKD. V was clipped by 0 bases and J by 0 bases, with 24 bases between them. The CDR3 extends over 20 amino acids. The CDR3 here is CAISESIRWMAGPHSYEQYF. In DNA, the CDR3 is TGTGCCATCAGTGAGTCTATCCGGTGGATGGCAGGGCCCCACTCCTACGAGCAGTACTTC.

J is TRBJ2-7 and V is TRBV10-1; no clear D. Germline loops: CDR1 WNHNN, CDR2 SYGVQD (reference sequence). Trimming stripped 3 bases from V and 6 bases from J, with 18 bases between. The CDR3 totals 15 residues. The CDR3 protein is CASSDQEFDSAEQYF. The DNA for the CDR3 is TGCGCCAGCAGTGACCAGGAATTTGACTCGGCCGAGCAGTACTTC.

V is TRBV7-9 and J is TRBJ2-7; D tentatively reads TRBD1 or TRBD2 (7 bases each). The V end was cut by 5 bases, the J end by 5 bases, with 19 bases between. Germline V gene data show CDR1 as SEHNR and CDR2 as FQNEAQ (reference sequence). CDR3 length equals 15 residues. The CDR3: CASSPTGEGAHEQYF. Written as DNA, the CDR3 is TGTGCCAGCAGCCCTACCGGGGAGGGGGCCCACGAGCAGTACTTC.

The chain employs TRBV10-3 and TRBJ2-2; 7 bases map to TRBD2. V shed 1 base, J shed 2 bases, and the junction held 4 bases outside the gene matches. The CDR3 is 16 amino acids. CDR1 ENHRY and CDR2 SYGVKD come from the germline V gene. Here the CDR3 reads CAISELMGLNTGELFF. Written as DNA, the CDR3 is TGTGCCATCAGTGAGTTAATGGGACTAAACACCGGGGAGCTGTTTTTT.

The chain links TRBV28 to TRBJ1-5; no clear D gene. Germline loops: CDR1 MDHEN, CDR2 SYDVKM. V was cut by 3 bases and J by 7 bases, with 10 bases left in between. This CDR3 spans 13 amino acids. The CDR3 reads CASSFFLRQPQHF. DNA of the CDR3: TGTGCCAGCAGTTTCTTTCTGAGACAGCCCCAGCATTTT. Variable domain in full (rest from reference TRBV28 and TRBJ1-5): DVKVTQSSRYLVKRTGEKVFLECVQDMDHENMFWYRQDPGLGLRLIYFSYDVKMKEKGDIPEGYSVSREKKERFSLILESASTNQTSMYLCASSFFLRQPQHFGDGTRLSIL.

Here the CDR3 reads CASSFRGGQETQYF. The CDR3 DNA follows: TGTGCCAGCAGTTTTCGCGGGGGGCAAGAGACCCAGTACTTC. The rearrangement joins TRBV12-3 or TRBV12-4 to TRBJ2-5, with 8 bases fitting TRBD2. Trimming at V came to 3 bases and at J to 2 bases, leaving 2 bases not matched to a gene. The CDR3 totals 14 residues.

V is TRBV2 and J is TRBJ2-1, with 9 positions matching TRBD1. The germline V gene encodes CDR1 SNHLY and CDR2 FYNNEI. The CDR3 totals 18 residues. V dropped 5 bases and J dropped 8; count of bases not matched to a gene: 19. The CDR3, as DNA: TGTGCCAGCAGTCGGGACAGGGAACCGAGAGGAAGGGAGGATGAGCAGTTCTTC. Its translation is CASSRDREPRGREDEQFF. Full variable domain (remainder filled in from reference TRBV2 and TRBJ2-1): EPEVTQTPSHQVTQMGQEVILRCVPISNHLYFYWYRQILGQKVEFLVSFYNNEISEKSEIFDDQFSVERPDGSNFTLKIRSTKLEDSAMYFCASSRDREPRGREDEQFFGPGTRLTVL.

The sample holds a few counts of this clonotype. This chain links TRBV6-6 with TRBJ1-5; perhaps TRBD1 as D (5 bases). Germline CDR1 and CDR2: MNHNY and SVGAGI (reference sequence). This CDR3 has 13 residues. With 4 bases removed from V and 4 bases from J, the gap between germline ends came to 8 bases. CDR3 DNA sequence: TGTGCCAGCAGTTCGCAGGGAAATCAGCCCCAGCATTTT. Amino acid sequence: CASSSQGNQPQHF.

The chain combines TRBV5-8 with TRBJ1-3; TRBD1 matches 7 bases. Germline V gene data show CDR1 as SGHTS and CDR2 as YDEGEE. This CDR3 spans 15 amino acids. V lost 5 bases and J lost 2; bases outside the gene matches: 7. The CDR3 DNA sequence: TGTGCCAGCAGTTCTCGGACAGGAACTGGAAACACCATATATTTT. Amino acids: CASSSRTGTGNTIYF.

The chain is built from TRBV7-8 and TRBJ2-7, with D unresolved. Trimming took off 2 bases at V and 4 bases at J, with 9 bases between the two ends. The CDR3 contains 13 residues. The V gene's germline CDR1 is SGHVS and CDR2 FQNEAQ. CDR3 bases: TGTGCCAGCAGCTTACGAGCGCGGTACGAGCAGTACTTC. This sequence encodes CASSLRARYEQYF. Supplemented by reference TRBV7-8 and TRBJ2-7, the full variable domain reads GAGVSQSPRYKVAKRGQDVALRCDPISGHVSLFWYQQALGQGPEFLTYFQNEAQLDKSGLPSDRFFAERPEGSVSTLKIQRTQQEDSAVYLCASSLRARYEQYFGPGTRLTVT.

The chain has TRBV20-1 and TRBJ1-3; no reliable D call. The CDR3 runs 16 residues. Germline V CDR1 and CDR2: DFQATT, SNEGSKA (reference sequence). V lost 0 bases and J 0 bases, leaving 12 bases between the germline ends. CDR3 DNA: TGCAGTGCTAGAGATGCACGGTCTTCCTCTGGAAACACCATATATTTT. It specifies CSARDARSSSGNTIYF.

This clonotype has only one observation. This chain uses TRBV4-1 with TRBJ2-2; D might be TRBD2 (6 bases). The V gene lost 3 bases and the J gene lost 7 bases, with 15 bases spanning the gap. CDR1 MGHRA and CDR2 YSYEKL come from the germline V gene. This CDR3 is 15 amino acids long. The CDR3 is CASSHPGGAVGELFF. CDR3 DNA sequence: TGCGCCAGCAGCCACCCCGGCGGGGCTGTCGGGGAGCTGTTTTTT.

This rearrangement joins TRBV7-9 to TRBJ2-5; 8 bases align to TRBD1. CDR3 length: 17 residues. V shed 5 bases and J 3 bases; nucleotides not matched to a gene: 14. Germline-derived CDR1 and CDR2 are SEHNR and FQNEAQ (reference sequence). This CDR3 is CASSPPLRDRREETQYF. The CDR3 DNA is TGTGCCAGCAGCCCTCCCCTCCGGGACAGGCGAGAAGAGACCCAGTACTTC.

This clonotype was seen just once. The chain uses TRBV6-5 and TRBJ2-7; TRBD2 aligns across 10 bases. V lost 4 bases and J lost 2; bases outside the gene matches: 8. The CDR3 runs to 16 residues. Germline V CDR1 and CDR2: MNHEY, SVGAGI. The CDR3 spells CASSSPSSGGAYEQYF. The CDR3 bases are TGTGCCAGCAGTTCCCCCTCTAGCGGGGGAGCCTACGAGCAGTACTTC.